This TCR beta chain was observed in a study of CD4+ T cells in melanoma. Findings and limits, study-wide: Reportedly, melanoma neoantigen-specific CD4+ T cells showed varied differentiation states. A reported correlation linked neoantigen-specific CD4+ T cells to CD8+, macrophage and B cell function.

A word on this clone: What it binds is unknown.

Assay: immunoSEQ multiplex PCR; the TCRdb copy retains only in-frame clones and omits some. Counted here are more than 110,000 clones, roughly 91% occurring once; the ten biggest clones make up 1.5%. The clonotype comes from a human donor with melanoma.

The CDR3 reads CASSPIELSSGNTIYF. The CDR3 DNA reads TGTGCCAGCTCACCAATCGAATTGAGCTCTGGAAACACCATATATTTT. The chain has TRBV18 and TRBJ1-3; D is ambiguous. The ends were cut back, 2 bases at V and 0 bases at J, with 11 bases in the middle. CDR1 is KGHSH, CDR2 LQKENI, per germline. The CDR3 spans 16 residues.